This TCR beta chain comes out of a study of immune evolution from preneoplasia to lung adenocarcinoma. This clone was found a few times. Sequenced by immunoSEQ multiplex PCR; TCRdb stores in-frame clones only, minus some. The sample holds over 14,000 clones, 81% seen once. The CDR3 length is 15 residues. Trimming removed 2 bases from V and 12 bases from J, with 17 bases in between. Germline V gene data show CDR1 as MDHEN and CDR2 as SYDVKM. This sequence joins TRBV28 and TRBJ1-6; D is uncertain. The sample taken for sequencing was FFPE minimally invasive lung adenocarcinoma tissue. The receptor was isolated from a person aged 55-79 years with lung adenocarcinoma. Here the CDR3 reads CASSLGWGRDRPLHF. CDR3 nucleotide sequence: TGTGCCAGCAGTTTAGGCTGGGGTCGGGATCGACCCCTCCACTTT.